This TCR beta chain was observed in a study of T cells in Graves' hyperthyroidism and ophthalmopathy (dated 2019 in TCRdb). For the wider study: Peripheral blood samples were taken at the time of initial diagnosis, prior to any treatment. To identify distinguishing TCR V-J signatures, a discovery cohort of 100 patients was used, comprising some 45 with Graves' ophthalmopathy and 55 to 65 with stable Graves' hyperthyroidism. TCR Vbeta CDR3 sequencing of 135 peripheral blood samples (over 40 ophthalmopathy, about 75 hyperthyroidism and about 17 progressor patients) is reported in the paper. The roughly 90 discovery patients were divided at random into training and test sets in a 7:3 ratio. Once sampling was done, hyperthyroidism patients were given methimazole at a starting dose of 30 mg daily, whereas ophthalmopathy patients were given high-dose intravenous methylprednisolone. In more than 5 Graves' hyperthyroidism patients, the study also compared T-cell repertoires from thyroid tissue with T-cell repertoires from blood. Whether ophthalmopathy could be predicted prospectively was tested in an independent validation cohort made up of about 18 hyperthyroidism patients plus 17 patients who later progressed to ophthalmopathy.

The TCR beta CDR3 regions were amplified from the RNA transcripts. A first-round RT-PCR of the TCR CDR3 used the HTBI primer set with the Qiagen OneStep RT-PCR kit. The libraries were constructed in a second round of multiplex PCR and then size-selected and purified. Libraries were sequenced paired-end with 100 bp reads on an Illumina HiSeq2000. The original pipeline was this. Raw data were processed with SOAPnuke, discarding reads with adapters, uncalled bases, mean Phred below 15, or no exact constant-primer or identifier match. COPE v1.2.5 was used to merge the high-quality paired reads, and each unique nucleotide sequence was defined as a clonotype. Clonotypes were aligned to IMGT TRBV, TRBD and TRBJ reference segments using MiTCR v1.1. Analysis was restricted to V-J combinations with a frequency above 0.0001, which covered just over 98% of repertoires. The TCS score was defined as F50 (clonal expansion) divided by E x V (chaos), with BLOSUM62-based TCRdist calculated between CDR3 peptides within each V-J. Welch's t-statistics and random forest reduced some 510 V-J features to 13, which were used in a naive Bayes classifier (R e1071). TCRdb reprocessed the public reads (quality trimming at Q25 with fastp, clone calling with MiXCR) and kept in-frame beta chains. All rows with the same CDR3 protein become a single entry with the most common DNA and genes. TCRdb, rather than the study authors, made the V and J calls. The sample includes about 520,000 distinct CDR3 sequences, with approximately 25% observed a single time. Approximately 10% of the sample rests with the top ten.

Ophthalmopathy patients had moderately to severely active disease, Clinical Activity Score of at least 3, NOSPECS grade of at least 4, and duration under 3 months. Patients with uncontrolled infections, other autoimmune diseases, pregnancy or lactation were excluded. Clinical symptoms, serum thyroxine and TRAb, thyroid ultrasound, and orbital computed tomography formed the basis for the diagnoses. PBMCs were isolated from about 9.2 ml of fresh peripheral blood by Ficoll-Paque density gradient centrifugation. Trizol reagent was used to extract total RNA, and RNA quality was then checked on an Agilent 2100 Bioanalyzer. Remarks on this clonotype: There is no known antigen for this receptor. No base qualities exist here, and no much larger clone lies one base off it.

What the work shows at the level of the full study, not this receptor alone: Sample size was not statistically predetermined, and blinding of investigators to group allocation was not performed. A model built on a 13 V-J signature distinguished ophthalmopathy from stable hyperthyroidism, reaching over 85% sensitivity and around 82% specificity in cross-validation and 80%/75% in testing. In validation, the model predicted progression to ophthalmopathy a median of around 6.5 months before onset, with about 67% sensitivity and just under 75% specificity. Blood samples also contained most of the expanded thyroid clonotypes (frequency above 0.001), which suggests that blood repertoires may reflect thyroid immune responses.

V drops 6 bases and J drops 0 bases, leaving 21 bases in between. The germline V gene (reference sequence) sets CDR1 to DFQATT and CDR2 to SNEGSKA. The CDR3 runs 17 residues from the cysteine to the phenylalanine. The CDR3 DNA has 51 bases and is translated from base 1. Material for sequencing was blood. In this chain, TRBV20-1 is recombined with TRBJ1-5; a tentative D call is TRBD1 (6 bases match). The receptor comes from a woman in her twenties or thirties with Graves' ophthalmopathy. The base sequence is TGCAGTGCCAGAATTACAGGGTCCGTTTATAGCAATCAGCCCCAGCATTTT. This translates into CSARITGSVYSNQPQHF.